This TCR beta chain was found in a study of tumor-infiltrating lymphocytes in oesophageal squamous cell carcinoma. TCRdb called the PCR reads again in MiXCR, with one record for every CDR3 protein. The profile shows around 22,000 distinct CDR3 sequences, roughly 40% of them singletons. The CDR3 is made up of 17 amino acids. V was clipped by 2 bases and J by 2 bases; unmatched bases: 8. The origin of this receptor is a male donor with esophageal squamous cell carcinoma. The rearrangement links TRBV6-7 to TRBJ2-7; 11 bases match TRBD2. TRBV6-7 carries the ORF label, with uncertain function. Source material: esophageal tumor tissue. CDR3 coding DNA: TGTGCCAGCAGTTACCTAGCGGCGGGACTAGCGGCCTACGAGCAGTACTTC. Encoded protein: CASSYLAAGLAAYEQYF.